Listed below are T cell receptor beta chains from one sample, sequenced in a study of vaccination effects on CD4 cells after COVID-19. Only in-frame clones appear in the TCRdb table, and some are missing; sequencing was by immunoSEQ multiplex PCR. Here the sample spans around 40,000 clones, 65% to 70% being singletons. For these receptors, no antigen is known. Sample: CD4+ T cells from PBMCs cultured without peptide, taken before COVID-19 vaccination. The origin of the receptors is a human donor who received a COVID-19 vaccine. The CDR3 runs from the conserved cysteine through the conserved F or W. The D gene is left open where the match is weak. Expanded clones get a size class; other rows say once, few or many, or leave the size out.

j_call | d_call | v_call | clone_size | cdr3_aa | cdr3_nt
TRBJ2-5 | . | TRBV6-1 | . | CASTYGGRSMETQYF | TGTGCCAGCACCTACGGCGGGCGCAGCATGGAGACCCAGTACTTC
TRBJ2-5 | TRBD1 | TRBV5-1 | few | CASSSPTGGEETQYF | TGCGCCAGCAGCTCGCCGACAGGGGGCGAGGAGACCCAGTACTTC
TRBJ2-7 | TRBD2 | TRBV5-4 | . | CASSLVGAGGEYF | TGTGCCAGCAGCTTGGTAGGAGCGGGGGGGGAGTACTTC
TRBJ2-1 | TRBD1 | TRBV24-1 | . | CATSAVTGTGGNEQFF | TGTGCCACCAGTGCGGTTACCGGGACAGGGGGCAATGAGCAGTTCTTC
TRBJ2-7 | . | TRBV2 | few | CASRGGSYEQYF | TGTGCCAGCAGGGGTGGGTCCTACGAGCAGTACTTC
TRBJ2-1 | . | TRBV19 | . | CASSISGRGSYLGEQFF | TGTGCCAGTAGTATTTCGGGTCGCGGGTCTTATCTGGGAGAGCAGTTCTTC
TRBJ2-3 | . | TRBV29-1 | . | CSVAPQATDTQYF | TGCAGCGTTGCACCTCAGGCGACAGATACGCAGTATTTT
TRBJ2-1 | . | TRBV20-1 | few | CSGGQNNEQFF | TGCAGTGGCGGGCAGAACAATGAGCAGTTCTTC
TRBJ1-2 | TRBD1 | TRBV6-5 | . | CASIITGTVNGYTF | TGTGCCAGCATTATCACCGGGACAGTCAATGGCTACACCTTC
TRBJ2-7 | . | TRBV7-9 | few | CASSPSAGDPYYEQYF | TGTGCCAGCAGCCCCAGTGCAGGGGACCCTTACTACGAGCAGTACTTC
TRBJ2-2 | . | TRBV27 | . | CASKRTALNTGELFF | TGTGCCAGCAAACGGACAGCACTAAACACCGGGGAGCTGTTTTTT
TRBJ2-1 | . | TRBV11-2 | . | CASSLSGSYNEQFF | TGTGCCAGCAGCTTAAGCGGCTCCTACAATGAGCAGTTCTTC
TRBJ2-7 | . | TRBV7-9 | few | CASTLHGPEQYF | TGTGCCAGCACTCTCCACGGGCCTGAGCAGTACTTC
TRBJ1-1 | . | TRBV13 | . | CASSLIWENTEAFF | TGTGCCAGCAGCTTAATATGGGAGAACACTGAAGCTTTCTTT
TRBJ2-4 | . | TRBV6-2/TRBV6-3 | . | CASSYDGLAKNIQYF | TGTGCCAGCAGTTACGACGGCCTAGCCAAAAACATTCAGTACTTC
TRBJ1-5 | . | TRBV2 | . | CASSKERGRQPQHF | TGTGCCAGCAGTAAGGAACGAGGTCGGCAGCCCCAGCATTTT
TRBJ2-7 | TRBD1 | TRBV14 | . | CASSLIRGTGGSYEQYF | TGTGCCAGCAGCCTTATACGGGGGACAGGGGGCTCCTACGAGCAGTACTTC
TRBJ1-1 | . | TRBV28 | medium-sized | CASSLVHSSLNTEAFF | TGTGCCAGCAGTTTGGTGCACTCCAGTTTGAACACTGAAGCTTTCTTT
TRBJ2-1 | TRBD2 | TRBV10-2 | . | CASSRGLAGGLDEQFF | TGCGCCAGCAGCCGGGGACTAGCGGGGGGATTGGATGAGCAGTTCTTC
TRBJ2-3 | TRBD1 | TRBV18 | . | CASSPRTGGLDTQYF | TGTGCCAGCTCACCGCGGACAGGGGGCCTAGATACGCAGTATTTT
TRBJ1-1 | . | TRBV12-3/TRBV12-4 | . | CASSFGGNTEAFF | TGTGCCAGCAGTTTCGGGGGGAACACTGAAGCTTTCTTT
TRBJ1-3 | TRBD1 | TRBV4-1 | few | CASSPEGTGESSGNTIYF | TGCGCCAGCAGCCCTGAGGGGACAGGAGAAAGCTCTGGAAACACCATATATTTT
TRBJ2-2 | . | TRBV5-4 | once | CASSITVRGELFF | TGTGCCAGCAGCATAACAGTTCGTGGGGAGCTGTTTTTT
TRBJ1-3 | . | TRBV10-1 | few | CASSEWVNPSGNTIYF | TGCGCCAGCAGTGAGTGGGTGAACCCCTCTGGAAACACCATATATTTT
TRBJ1-2 | . | TRBV27 | . | CASSSHARRGYTF | TGTGCCAGCAGTAGCCACGCTCGAAGGGGCTACACCTTC
TRBJ1-6 | . | TRBV18 | . | CASSPQGDSGPLHF | TGTGCCAGCTCACCACAGGGGGACTCGGGGCCCCTCCACTTT
TRBJ1-6 | TRBD1 | TRBV19 | . | CASSIQPRDRVLSPLHF | TGTGCCAGTAGTATCCAACCCCGGGACAGGGTCTTGTCACCCCTCCACTTT
TRBJ2-3 | TRBD2 | TRBV15 | . | CATSRASGRTDTQYF | TGTGCCACCAGCAGAGCGAGCGGGAGAACAGATACGCAGTATTTT
TRBJ1-1 | . | TRBV2 | . | CASSADSVGNTEAFF | TGTGCCAGCAGTGCGGACAGTGTGGGGAACACTGAAGCTTTCTTT
TRBJ2-2 | . | TRBV2 | few | CASTSSSSGGTTGELFF | TGTGCCAGCACAAGTTCATCGAGCGGAGGGACCACCGGGGAGCTGTTTTTT
TRBJ1-2 | . | TRBV6-5 | . | CASRATGVSNYGYTF | TGTGCCAGCAGGGCGACTGGGGTTTCGAACTATGGCTACACCTTC
TRBJ2-3 | . | TRBV7-9 | . | CASSLAGSDTQYF | TGTGCCAGCAGCTTAGCAGGGTCAGATACGCAGTATTTT
TRBJ1-1 | . | TRBV27 | . | CASSLSRGTEAFF | TGTGCCAGCAGTTTATCCCGGGGAACTGAAGCTTTCTTT
TRBJ1-6 | . | TRBV25-1 | . | CASTAGQNSPLHF | TGTGCCAGCACCGCAGGACAGAATTCACCCCTCCACTTT
TRBJ1-5 | . | TRBV10-2 | . | CASNTVSNQPQHF | TGCGCCAGCAACACAGTTAGCAATCAGCCCCAGCATTTT
TRBJ2-1 | . | TRBV19 | few | CASSRWAEQFF | TGTGCCAGTAGCCGGTGGGCGGAGCAGTTCTTC
TRBJ2-1 | . | TRBV2 | few | CASSYTSEQFF | TGTGCCAGCAGCTACACTAGCGAGCAGTTCTTC
TRBJ2-7 | TRBD2 | TRBV10-1 | . | CASSDRGLRVYEQYF | TGCGCCAGCAGTGACCGGGGACTAAGAGTCTACGAGCAGTACTTC
TRBJ2-7 | . | TRBV6-5 | . | CASSYSVPISYEQYF | TGTGCCAGCAGTTACTCCGTTCCGATTTCCTACGAGCAGTACTTC
TRBJ1-2 | . | TRBV12-3/TRBV12-4 | . | CASSLASTAGYTF | TGTGCCAGCAGTTTAGCGTCCACCGCCGGCTACACCTTC